Included here is one TCR beta chain sequence, with context. This clone was seen many times. Its target antigen remains unknown. The record has no base qualities; no much larger clone is one base away. The data belong to a study of T cells after posttransplantation cyclophosphamide (dated by TCRdb to the mid-2010s). Notes on the research overall: Using TRB sequencing, the study followed how the T cell repertoire rebuilt after myeloablative bone marrow transplantation with posttransplantation cyclophosphamide given as GVHD prophylaxis. Samples from 35 PTCy-treated patients and approximately 15 related bone marrow donors of those patients were subjected to antigen receptor sequencing. TRB sequencing was performed on blood from all 35 or so PTCy patients with 1-year posttransplant specimens. In 3 patients, TRB sequencing was also performed on up to 3 more blood samples taken 2 to 5.2 years after transplant, and in a handful of patients, pretransplant blood was also TRB-sequenced. Because TRA and TRB clonality were tightly correlated in nine or ten samples, subsequent TCR analyses were focused on TRB only. Public TRB sequences were checked against a database of over 3,600 sequences associated with responses to pathogens, tumor antigens, self-antigens and alloantigens.

The treatment or condition label of this sample denotes: high-dose cyclophosphamide on days +3 and +4 as single-agent GVHD prophylaxis. For conditioning, the PTCy patients got busulfan and fludarabine, then a related or unrelated marrow graft, followed by cyclophosphamide on days +3 and +4. The PTCy-treated patients were enrolled in a prospective multi-institutional clinical trial. Peripheral blood and bone marrow mononuclear cells were isolated by Ficoll-Hypaque density centrifugation and cryopreserved. Overall study results and their limits: The TRB repertoires of T cells infiltrating skin or the GI tract showed only limited overlap with the TRB repertoires found in blood. Donor-recipient similarity was low at 1-2 months but increased during the first year, and donor CD8+ memory clones often dominated later blood repertoires. Across the roughly 40 patients, TRB clonality was highly associated with recipient CMV seropositivity and CMV reactivation, and diversity with PTCy was similar to that in the CNI/methotrexate controls.

V is cut by 1 base and J by 7 bases, and the space between the germline ends is 19 bases. CDR1 and CDR2 (MNHEY, SMNVEV) derive from the germline V gene (reference sequence). From its cysteine to its phenylalanine, the CDR3 spans 16 amino acids. The only DNA kept is the CDR3, 48 bases in frame from the first base. Genomic DNA was used for TRB sequencing, which was performed with the immunoSEQ assay at survey resolution or with the hsTCRB kit. Processing in the source paper ran as follows. The immunoSEQ software was used for initial read processing, and the LymphoSeq R package was used for repertoire analyses. For each TRB dataset, clonality was calculated as 1 minus normalized Shannon entropy, and the Gini coefficient was computed as well. To infer phenotypes in unsorted samples, TRB sequences from sorted subsets of the recipient or donor were mapped onto unsorted samples from the same recipient. TCRdb obtained this table from immuneACCESS and retained in-frame rearrangements with V and J assigned. These tables miss some clones; where compared with another copy, unresolved V genes account for less than half of the shortfall, and the remainder is unexplained. V, J and clone size were drawn from that table, and D and trimming were deduced from the DNA. Here the sample lists about 10,000 clones, none seen once only. The ten largest clones take up roughly 3.5% of the sample.

This chain joins TRBV27 to TRBJ1-1; the D gene is perhaps TRBD1, from 5 matching bases. This TCR came from a male patient aged 45 to 59 who received an allogeneic stem cell transplant from a related donor and was CMV-positive. After a transplant, certain T cells may trace back to the graft donor. Sequenced here: PBMCs, sampled 350 to 380 days after allogeneic stem cell transplant with posttransplant cyclophosphamide. The DNA reads as follows: TGTGCCAGCAGTTTATGGGGGAGGCCAGCAGCAAATGAAGCTTTCTTT. This sequence encodes CASSLWGRPAANEAFF.